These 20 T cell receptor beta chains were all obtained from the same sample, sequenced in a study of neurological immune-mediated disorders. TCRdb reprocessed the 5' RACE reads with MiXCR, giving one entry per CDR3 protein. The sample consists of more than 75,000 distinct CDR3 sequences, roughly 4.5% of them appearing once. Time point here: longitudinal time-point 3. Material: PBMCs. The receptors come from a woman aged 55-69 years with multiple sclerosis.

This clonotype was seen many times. CDR3: CASSLGVGQAGGYTF. For the CDR3, the DNA is TGTGCCAGCAGCTTAGGCGTGGGACAGGCGGGAGGCTACACCTTC. This chain links TRBV7-9 with TRBJ1-2; 8 nucleotides align to TRBD1. Germline trimming cut 1 base from V and 8 bases from J; bases unmatched to any gene: 9. CDR3 length: 15 amino acids. CDR1 is SEHNR and CDR2 is FQNEAQ in the germline V gene (reference sequence).

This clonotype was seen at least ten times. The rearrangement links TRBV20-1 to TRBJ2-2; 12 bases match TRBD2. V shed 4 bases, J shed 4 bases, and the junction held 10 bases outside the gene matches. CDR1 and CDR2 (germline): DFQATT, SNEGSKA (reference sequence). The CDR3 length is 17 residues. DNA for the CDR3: TGCAGTGCTACCCGCGCTAGCGGGGGGGCGGGCACCGGGGAGCTGTTTTTT. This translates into CSATRASGGAGTGELFF.

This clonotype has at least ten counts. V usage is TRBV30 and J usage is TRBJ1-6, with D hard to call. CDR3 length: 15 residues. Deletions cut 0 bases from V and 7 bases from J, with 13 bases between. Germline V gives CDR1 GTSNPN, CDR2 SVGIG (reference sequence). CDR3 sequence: CAWSVFGKRNSPLHF. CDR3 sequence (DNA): TGTGCCTGGAGTGTATTTGGCAAGAGGAATTCACCCCTCCACTTT.

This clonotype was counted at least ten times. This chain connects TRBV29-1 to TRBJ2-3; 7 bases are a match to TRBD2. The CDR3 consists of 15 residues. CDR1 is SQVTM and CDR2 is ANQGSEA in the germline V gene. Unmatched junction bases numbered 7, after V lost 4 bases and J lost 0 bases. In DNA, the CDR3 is TGCAGCGTTGTCCCTGGGGAGGGAAGCACAGATACGCAGTATTTT. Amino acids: CSVVPGEGSTDTQYF.

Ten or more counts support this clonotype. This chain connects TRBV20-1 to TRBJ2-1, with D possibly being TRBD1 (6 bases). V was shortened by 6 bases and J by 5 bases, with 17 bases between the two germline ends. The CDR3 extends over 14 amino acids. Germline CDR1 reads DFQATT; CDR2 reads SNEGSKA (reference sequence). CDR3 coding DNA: TGCAGTGCCGTAAATCACAGGGCCAACAATGAGCAGTTCTTC. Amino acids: CSAVNHRANNEQFF.

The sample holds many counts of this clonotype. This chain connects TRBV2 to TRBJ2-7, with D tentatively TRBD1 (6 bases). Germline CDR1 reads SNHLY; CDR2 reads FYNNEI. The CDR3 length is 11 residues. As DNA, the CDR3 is TGTGTCAGGGGCCGAAATAGGGAGCAGTACTTC. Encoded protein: CVRGRNREQYF.

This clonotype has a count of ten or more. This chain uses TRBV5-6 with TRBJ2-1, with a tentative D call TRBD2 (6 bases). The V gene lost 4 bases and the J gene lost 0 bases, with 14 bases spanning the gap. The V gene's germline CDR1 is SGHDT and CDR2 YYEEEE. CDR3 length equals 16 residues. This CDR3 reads CASSDTSWSSYNEQFF. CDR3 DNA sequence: TGTGCCAGCAGCGATACTAGCTGGAGCTCCTACAATGAGCAGTTCTTC.

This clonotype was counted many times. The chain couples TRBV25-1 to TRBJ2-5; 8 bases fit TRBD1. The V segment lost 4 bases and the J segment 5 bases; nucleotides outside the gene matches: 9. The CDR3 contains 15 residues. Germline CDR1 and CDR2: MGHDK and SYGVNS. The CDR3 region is CASSASGTGKETQYF. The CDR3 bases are TGTGCCAGCAGTGCCTCAGGGACAGGAAAGGAGACCCAGTACTTC.

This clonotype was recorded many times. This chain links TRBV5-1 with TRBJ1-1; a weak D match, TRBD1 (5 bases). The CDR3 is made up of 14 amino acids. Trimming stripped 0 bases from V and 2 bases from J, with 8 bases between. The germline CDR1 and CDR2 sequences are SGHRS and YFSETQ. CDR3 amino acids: CASSLEQGNTEAFF. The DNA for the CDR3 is TGCGCCAGCAGCTTGGAGCAGGGTAACACTGAAGCTTTCTTT. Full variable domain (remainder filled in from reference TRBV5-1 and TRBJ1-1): KAGVTQTPRYLIKTRGQQVTLSCSPISGHRSVSWYQQTPGQGLQFLFEYFSETQRNKGNFPGRFSGRQFSNSRSEMNVSTLELGDSALYLCASSLEQGNTEAFFGQGTRLTVV.

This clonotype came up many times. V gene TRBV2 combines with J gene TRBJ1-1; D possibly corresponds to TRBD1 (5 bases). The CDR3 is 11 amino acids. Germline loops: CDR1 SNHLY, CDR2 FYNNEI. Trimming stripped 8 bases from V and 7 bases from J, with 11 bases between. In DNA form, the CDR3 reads TGTGCCAGCGGGGGGAGGGATGAAGCTTTCTTT. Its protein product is CASGGRDEAFF.

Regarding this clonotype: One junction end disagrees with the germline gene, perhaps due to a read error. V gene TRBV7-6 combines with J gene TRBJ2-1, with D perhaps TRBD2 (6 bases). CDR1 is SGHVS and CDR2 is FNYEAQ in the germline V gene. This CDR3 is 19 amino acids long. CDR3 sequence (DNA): TGTGCCAGTAAGGGACTGGCGGGCGGTCCAGAGAGCTCCTACATTGAGCAGTTCTTC. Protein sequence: CASKGLAGGPESSYIEQFF.

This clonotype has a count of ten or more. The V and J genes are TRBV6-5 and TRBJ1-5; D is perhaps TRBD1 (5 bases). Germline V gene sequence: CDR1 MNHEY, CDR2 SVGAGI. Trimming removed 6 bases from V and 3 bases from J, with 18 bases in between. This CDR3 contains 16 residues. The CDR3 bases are TGTGCCAGCAGGGGGGGGACGGTTGGAGACAATCAGCCCCAGCATTTT. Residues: CASRGGTVGDNQPQHF.

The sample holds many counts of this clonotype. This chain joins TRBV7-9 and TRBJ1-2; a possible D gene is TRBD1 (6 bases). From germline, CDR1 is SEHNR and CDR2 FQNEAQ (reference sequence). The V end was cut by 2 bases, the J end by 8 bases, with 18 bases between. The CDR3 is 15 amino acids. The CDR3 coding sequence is TGTGCCAGCAGCTTAAAAGGGGGAGCAGGGAAAGGCTACACCTTC. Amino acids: CASSLKGGAGKGYTF.

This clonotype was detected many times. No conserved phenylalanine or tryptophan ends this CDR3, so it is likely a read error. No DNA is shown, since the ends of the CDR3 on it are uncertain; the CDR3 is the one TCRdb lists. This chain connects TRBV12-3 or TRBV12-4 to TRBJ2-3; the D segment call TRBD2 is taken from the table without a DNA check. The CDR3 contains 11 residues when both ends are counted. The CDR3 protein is CASTSSGGRRS.

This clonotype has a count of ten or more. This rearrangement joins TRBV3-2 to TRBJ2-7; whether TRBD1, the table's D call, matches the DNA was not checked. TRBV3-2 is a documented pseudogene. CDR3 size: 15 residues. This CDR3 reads CASSYGTDTFYEQYF. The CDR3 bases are TGTGCCAGCAGTTATGGGACAGACACATTCTACGAGCAGTACTTC.

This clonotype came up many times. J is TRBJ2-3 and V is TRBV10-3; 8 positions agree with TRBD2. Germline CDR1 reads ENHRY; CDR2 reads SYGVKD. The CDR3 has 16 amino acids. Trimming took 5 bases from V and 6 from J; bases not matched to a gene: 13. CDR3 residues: CAISSERGSGVDTQYF. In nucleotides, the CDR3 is TGTGCCATCAGTTCCGAGAGGGGTAGCGGGGTTGATACGCAGTATTTT.

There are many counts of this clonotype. The CDR3 DNA is TGCAGTGCTAGACAGAACCTCCAAACCGGGACAGGAGCTAACTATGGCTACACCTTC. Protein sequence: CSARQNLQTGTGANYGYTF. The chain uses TRBV20-1 and TRBJ1-2, with TRBD1 matching over 8 bases. CDR3 size: 19 residues. Trimming cost V 2 bases and J 0 bases; bases outside gene matches: 17. In germline, CDR1 is DFQATT, CDR2 SNEGSKA (reference sequence).

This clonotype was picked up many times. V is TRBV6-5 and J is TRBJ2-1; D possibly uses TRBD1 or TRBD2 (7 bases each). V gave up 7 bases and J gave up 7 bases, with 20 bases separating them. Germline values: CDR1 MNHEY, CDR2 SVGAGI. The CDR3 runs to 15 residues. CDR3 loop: CASNPGGVILNEQFF. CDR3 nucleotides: TGTGCCAGCAACCCAGGGGGGGTAATTCTGAATGAGCAGTTCTTC.

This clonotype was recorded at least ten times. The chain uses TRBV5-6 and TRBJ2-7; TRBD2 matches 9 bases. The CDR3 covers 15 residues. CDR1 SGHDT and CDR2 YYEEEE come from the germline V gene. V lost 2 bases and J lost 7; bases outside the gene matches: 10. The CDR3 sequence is CASSFRRAGGGEQYF. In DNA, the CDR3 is TGTGCCAGCAGCTTTCGGAGAGCGGGGGGTGGGGAGCAGTACTTC.

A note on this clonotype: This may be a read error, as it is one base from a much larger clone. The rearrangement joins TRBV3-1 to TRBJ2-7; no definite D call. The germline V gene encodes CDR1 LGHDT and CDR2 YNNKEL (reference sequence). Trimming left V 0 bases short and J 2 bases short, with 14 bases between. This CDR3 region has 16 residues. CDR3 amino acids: CASSQESLLSTYEQYF. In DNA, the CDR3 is TGTGCCAGCAGCCAAGAGTCTCTGTTGTCTACCTACGAGCAGTACTTC.